Described below is a single TCR beta chain sequence and its context. The data were taken from a study of blood T cell repertoires in COVID-19. Background on the study: Spain, Italy and the United States supplied samples that represented acute and convalescent COVID-19. Nucleic acid was either cDNA or gDNA, and it came from T cells, B-cell-depleted T cells, or PBMCs.

There are 12 residues in the CDR3. Per the original data handling: Amplification of reference gene primers was used by the study to estimate nucleated cell counts. Profiling relied on immunoSEQ multiplex PCR, and the TCRdb table lists in-frame clones only, not all of them. For V, J and clone size, that table is used; D and trimming come from the DNA. The sample lists about 83,000 clones, approximately 88% occurring once. The sequencing sample was made of peripheral blood. The TCR comes from a human donor in a cohort sampled during active COVID-19. The V call is TRBV21-1, the J call TRBJ1-1. TRBV21-1 is a recognized pseudogene. CDR3 in DNA: TGTGCCAGCAGCAGAGGGTGGACTGAAGCTTTCTTT. Translated: CASSRGWTEAFF.